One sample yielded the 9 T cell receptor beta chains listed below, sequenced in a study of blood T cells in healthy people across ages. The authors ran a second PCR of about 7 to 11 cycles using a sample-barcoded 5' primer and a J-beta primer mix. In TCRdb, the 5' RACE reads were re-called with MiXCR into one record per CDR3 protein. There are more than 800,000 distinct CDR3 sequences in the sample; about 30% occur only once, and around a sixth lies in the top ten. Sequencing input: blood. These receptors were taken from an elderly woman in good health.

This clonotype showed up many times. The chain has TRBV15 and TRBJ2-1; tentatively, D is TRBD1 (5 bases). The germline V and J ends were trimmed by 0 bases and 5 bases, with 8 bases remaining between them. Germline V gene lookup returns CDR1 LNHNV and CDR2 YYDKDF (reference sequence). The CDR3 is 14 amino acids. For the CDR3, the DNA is TGTGCCACCAGCAGAGATCCAGGGAACAATGAGCAGTTCTTC. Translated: CATSRDPGNNEQFF.

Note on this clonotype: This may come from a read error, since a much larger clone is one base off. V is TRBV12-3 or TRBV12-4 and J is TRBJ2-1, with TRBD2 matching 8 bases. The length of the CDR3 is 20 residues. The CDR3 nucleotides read TGTGCCAGCAGTTTGCGGGGTAAAGGGGCGGGGGGCCCGTCCTGCAATGAGCAGTTCTTC. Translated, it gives CASSLRGKGAGGPSCNEQFF.

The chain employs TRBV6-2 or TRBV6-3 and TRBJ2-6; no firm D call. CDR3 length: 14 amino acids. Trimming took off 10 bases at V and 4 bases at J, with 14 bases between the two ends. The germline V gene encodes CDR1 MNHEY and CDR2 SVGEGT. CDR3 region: CATREMGGANVLTF. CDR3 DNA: TGTGCCACACGAGAAATGGGGGGGGCCAACGTCCTGACTTTC.

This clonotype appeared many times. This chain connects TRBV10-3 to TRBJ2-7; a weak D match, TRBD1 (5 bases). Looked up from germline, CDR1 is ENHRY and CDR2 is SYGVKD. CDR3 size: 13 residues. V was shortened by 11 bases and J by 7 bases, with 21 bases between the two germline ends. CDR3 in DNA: TGTGCCTCGGAGAACAGGCTCAATGAGGAGCAGTACTTC. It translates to CASENRLNEEQYF.

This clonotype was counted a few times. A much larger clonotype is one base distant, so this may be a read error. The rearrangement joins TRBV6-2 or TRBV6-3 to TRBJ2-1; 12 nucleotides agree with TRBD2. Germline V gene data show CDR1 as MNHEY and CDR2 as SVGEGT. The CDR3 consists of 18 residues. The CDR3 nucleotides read TGTGCCCGCAGAGCGACTAGCGGGGGAATAAGTTCCTACAATGAGCAGTTCTTC. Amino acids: CARRATSGGISSYNEQFF.

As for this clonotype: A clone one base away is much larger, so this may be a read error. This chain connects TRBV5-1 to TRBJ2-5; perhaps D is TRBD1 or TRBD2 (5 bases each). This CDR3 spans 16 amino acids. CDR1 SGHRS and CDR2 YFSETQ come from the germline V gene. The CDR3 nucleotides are TGCGCCGGCAGCTTAGGTGGGGGTGACATCCAAGGGGACCAGTACTTC. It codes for CAGSLGGGDIQGDQYF.

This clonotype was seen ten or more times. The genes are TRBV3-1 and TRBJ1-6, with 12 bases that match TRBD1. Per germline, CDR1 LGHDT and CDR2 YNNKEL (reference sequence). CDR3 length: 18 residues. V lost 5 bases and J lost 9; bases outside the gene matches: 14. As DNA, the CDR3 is TGTGCCAGCAGCAGACTCGGGACAGGGGGCGGATTTGCTTCACCCCTCCACTTT. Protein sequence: CASSRLGTGGGFASPLHF.

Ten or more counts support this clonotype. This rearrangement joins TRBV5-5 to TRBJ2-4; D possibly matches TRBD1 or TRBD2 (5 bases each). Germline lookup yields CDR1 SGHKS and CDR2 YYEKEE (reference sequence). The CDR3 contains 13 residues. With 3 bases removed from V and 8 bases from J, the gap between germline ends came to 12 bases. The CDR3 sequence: CASSYPVGDIQYF. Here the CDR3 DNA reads TGTGCCAGCAGCTACCCGGTGGGGGACATTCAGTACTTC.

The CDR3 loop reads CASRGAVWNEQFF. The CDR3 DNA follows: TGTGCCAGCCGGGGGGCGGTATGGAATGAGCAGTTCTTC. The J gene is TRBJ2-1, the V gene TRBV6-2 or TRBV6-3; perhaps TRBD2 as D (7 bases). Germline V gene sequence: CDR1 MNHEY, CDR2 SVGEGT. The CDR3 consists of 13 residues. V lost 8 bases, J lost 7 bases, and 15 bases lay in between.